One and the same sample provided the 16 T cell receptor beta chains below, sequenced in a study of blood T cell repertoires in COVID-19. The method was immunoSEQ multiplex PCR; TCRdb's version includes in-frame clones alone and lacks a portion of them. The table records approximately 100,000 clones, around 84% of them present only once. Sequenced sample: peripheral blood. These receptor sequences come from a woman older than 75 with active or convalescent COVID-19.

V and J are TRBV19 and TRBJ2-6; no clear D gene. Germline CDR1 LNHDA, CDR2 SQIVND (reference sequence). V lost 1 base and J lost 4, with 5 bases in between. The CDR3 is 14 residues long. In nucleotides, the CDR3 is TGTGCCAGTAGTATAGTTCTGGGGGCCAACGTCCTGACTTTC. Amino acids: CASSIVLGANVLTF.

This clone has just a few counts. V and J are TRBV19 and TRBJ1-4, with D uncertain. V gave up 9 bases and J gave up 0 bases, with 11 bases separating them. The CDR3 loop spans 14 amino acids. Germline CDR1 LNHDA, CDR2 SQIVND (reference sequence). CDR3 nucleotides: TGTGCCAGCAACGGCCAGGCAACTAATGAAAAACTGTTTTTT. This sequence encodes CASNGQATNEKLFF.

For the CDR3, the DNA is TGTGCCAGCAGGCTAGCGGCTACCGGGGAGCTGTTTTTT. Amino acid sequence: CASRLAATGELFF. The chain employs TRBV27 and TRBJ2-2; 7 positions agree with TRBD2. V was pared by 6 bases and J by 5 bases, with 3 bases of the junction left unmatched. The CDR3 has 13 residues. Germline V gene sequence: CDR1 MNHEY, CDR2 SMNVEV (reference sequence).

The chain combines TRBV29-1 with TRBJ1-2; 9 positions agree with TRBD1. The CDR3 runs to 13 residues. The V segment lost 7 bases and the J segment 2 bases; nucleotides outside the gene matches: 5. Germline V lookup: CDR1 SQVTM, CDR2 ANQGSEA. The DNA for the CDR3 is TGCAGCGCCAAGGACAGGGGAAACTATGGCTACACCTTC. Protein sequence: CSAKDRGNYGYTF.

The V call is TRBV4-2, the J call TRBJ2-7, with 12 positions matching TRBD2. J gave up 3 bases and V 0 bases, and 12 bases lay outside the gene matches. CDR3 size: 19 residues. The germline V gene encodes CDR1 LGHNA and CDR2 YNFKEQ. The CDR3 spells CASSQDPPTTSGGFYEQYF. CDR3 nucleotide sequence: TGTGCCAGCAGCCAAGATCCCCCGACGACTAGCGGGGGTTTCTACGAGCAGTACTTC.

V gene TRBV6-1 combines with J gene TRBJ1-3; TRBD1 agrees at 9 bases. The CDR3 totals 14 residues. Losses at the gene ends were 1 base for V and 10 bases for J; bases not matched to a gene: 5. Germline V gene sequence: CDR1 MNHNS, CDR2 SASEGT. The CDR3 region is CASSEGGQGVTIYF. CDR3 DNA sequence: TGTGCCAGCAGTGAAGGGGGACAGGGTGTTACCATATATTTT.

The genes are TRBV10-2 and TRBJ2-2; 10 bases agree with TRBD2. J lost 0 bases, V lost 6 bases, and 4 bases had no gene match. The CDR3 contains 16 residues. The germline V gene encodes CDR1 WSHSY and CDR2 SAAADI. The CDR3 region has the DNA TGCGCCAGCAGATCCCTAGCGGGAGCGAACACCGGGGAGCTGTTTTTT. Translation gives CASRSLAGANTGELFF.

The chain carries TRBV28 and TRBJ2-1, with 10 bases aligning to TRBD2. The CDR3 length is 13 residues. V gave up 6 bases and J gave up 8 bases; unmatched junction bases: 4. CDR1 MDHEN and CDR2 SYDVKM come from the germline V gene. The CDR3: CASSRLAGHEQFF. The CDR3 bases are TGTGCCAGCAGCCGACTAGCGGGCCATGAGCAGTTCTTC.

The chain couples TRBV27 to TRBJ2-5, with TRBD2 matching 10 bases. Trimming cost V 6 bases and J 2 bases; bases outside gene matches: 6. CDR1 and CDR2 (germline): MNHEY, SMNVEV (reference sequence). The CDR3 is made up of 15 amino acids. CDR3 DNA: TGTGCCAGCAGCCCGTCTAGCGGGAGTCAAGAGACCCAGTACTTC. Its translation is CASSPSSGSQETQYF.

V is TRBV5-1 and J is TRBJ2-7; the match to TRBD1 covers 9 bases. Germline V gene data show CDR1 as SGHRS and CDR2 as YFSETQ. J lost 7 bases, V lost 4 bases, and 9 bases had no gene match. This CDR3 spans 14 amino acids. CDR3 nucleotide sequence: TGCGCCAGCAGCCCGGGACAGGGAGTCGGGGAGCAGTACTTC. It specifies CASSPGQGVGEQYF.

The V and J genes are TRBV6-6 and TRBJ2-7; D unresolved. Trimming took 5 bases from V and 0 from J, leaving 5 bases between them. The CDR3 has 12 residues. The V gene's germline CDR1 is MNHNY and CDR2 SVGAGI (reference sequence). The CDR3 loop is CASSRSSYEQYF. In DNA, the CDR3 is TGTGCCAGCAGTAGGAGCTCCTACGAGCAGTACTTC.

The V and J genes are TRBV7-8 and TRBJ1-3; unclear D gene. Trimming left V 1 base short and J 0 bases short, with 7 bases between. The CDR3 sequence is 15 residues long. The germline V gene has CDR1 SGHVS and CDR2 FQNEAQ. CDR3 bases: TGTGCCAGCAGCTTAGTGGCAGGCTCTGGAAACACCATATATTTT. As protein: CASSLVAGSGNTIYF.

Only a few counts were recorded for this clone. The CDR3: CASSLSSTGLNSPLHF. In DNA, the CDR3 is TGTGCCAGCAGCTTGTCTTCGACAGGGCTAAATTCACCCCTCCACTTT. The J gene is TRBJ1-6, the V gene TRBV5-4, with 7 positions matching TRBD1. Germline-derived CDR1 and CDR2 are SGHNT and YYREEE (reference sequence). With 1 base clipped from V and 7 bases from J, the junction kept 8 bases outside the gene matches. The CDR3 spans 16 residues. The complete variable domain, with remaining parts taken from reference TRBV5-4 and TRBJ1-6, reads ETGVTQSPTHLIKTRGQQVTLRCSSQSGHNTVSWYQQALGQGPQFIFQYYREEENGRGNFPPRFSGLQFPNYSSELNVNALELDDSALYLCASSLSSTGLNSPLHFGNGTRLTVT.

The CDR3 DNA sequence: TGTGCCAGCAGCCAGTCCCCGACTAGCGGACTTTCGGATACGCAGTATTTT. Residues: CASSQSPTSGLSDTQYF. The rearrangement links TRBV7-3 to TRBJ2-3; 9 positions match TRBD2. V lost 5 bases to trimming and J lost 6 bases; unmatched junction nucleotides: 15. Germline loops: CDR1 SGHTA, CDR2 FQGTGA. This CDR3 has 17 amino acids.

The chain is built from TRBV28 and TRBJ2-1; D possibly corresponds to TRBD2 (5 bases). Trimming removed 3 bases at V and 5 bases at J, with 11 bases between. Germline values: CDR1 MDHEN, CDR2 SYDVKM. This CDR3 region has 14 residues. The CDR3 nucleotides are TGTGCCAGCAGTTTTATCTCCGGGGACAATGAGCAGTTCTTC. Translated, it gives CASSFISGDNEQFF.

The V and J genes are TRBV19 and TRBJ1-5; 8 nucleotides match TRBD1. The CDR3 spans 14 residues. The germline gives CDR1 LNHDA, CDR2 SQIVND (reference sequence). The V segment lost 6 bases and the J segment 2 bases; nucleotides outside the gene matches: 3. CDR3 region: CASSATGGNQPQHF. DNA for the CDR3: TGTGCCAGTAGCGCGACAGGGGGCAATCAGCCCCAGCATTTT.